This record concerns one TCR beta chain sequence. Germline CDR1 is SGHRS and CDR2 is YFSETQ. Unmatched junction bases numbered 12, after V lost 1 base and J lost 3 bases. The CDR3 loop spans 19 amino acids. The source of the sample is a study of T cell changes during pregnancy in multiple sclerosis. The protocol was immunoSEQ multiplex PCR, while the TCRdb copy is restricted to in-frame clones and leaves out a portion. The sample yields about 100,000 clones, around 92% seen once. This material consisted of peripheral blood, taken after pregnancy. The receptor's source is a female donor with multiple sclerosis, enrolled in a pregnancy study. J is TRBJ2-3 and V is TRBV5-1; TRBD2 matches at 12 bases. The CDR3 loop is CASSLRRLAGGLGTDTQYF. CDR3 DNA sequence: TGCGCCAGCAGCTTGCGGCGGCTAGCGGGAGGGCTCGGTACAGATACGCAGTATTTT.